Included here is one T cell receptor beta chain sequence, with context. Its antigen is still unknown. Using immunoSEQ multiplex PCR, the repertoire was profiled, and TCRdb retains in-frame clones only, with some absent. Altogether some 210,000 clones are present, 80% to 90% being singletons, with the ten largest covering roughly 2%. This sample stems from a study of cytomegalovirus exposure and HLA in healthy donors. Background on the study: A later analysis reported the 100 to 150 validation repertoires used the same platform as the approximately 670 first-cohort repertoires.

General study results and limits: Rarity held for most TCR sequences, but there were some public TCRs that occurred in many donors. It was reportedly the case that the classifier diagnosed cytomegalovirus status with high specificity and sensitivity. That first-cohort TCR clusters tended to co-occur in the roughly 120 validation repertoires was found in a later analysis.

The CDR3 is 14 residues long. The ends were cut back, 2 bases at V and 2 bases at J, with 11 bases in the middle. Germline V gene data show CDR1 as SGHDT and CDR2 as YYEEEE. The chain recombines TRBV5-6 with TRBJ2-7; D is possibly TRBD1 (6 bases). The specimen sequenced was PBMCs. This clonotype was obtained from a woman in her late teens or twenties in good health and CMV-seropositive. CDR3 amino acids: CASSFYRVPYEQYF. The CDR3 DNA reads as TGTGCCAGCAGCTTTTACAGGGTTCCCTACGAGCAGTACTTC.